The T cell receptor beta chain described here comes from a study of human T cells and chemical hapten exposure. General study findings and limits: Unchanged with DPC sensitization were TCRs above 1 in 1000 frequency.

Time point specified: healthy volunteer bleed at 6 weeks. Unseparated into fractions, whole blood served as the source from which total RNA was extracted. A word on this clonotype: Its antigen is not identified.

The library tagged individual cDNA molecules with unique molecular identifiers. MiXCR, run by TCRdb on the RACE reads, gives a single entry per CDR3 protein. Of about 77,000 distinct CDR3 sequences in the sample, about 8.6% were seen once. Germline V gives CDR1 SGHDN, CDR2 FVKESK. The CDR3 spans 18 residues. Trimming pared 4 bases from V and 2 bases from J, leaving 22 bases between. This TCR was sampled from a female donor in good health. Some clones in this sample may be carry-over from other donors' samples. Sequencing used whole blood. The rearrangement joins TRBV14 to TRBJ2-3; D not certain. CDR3 protein: CASSPGNVGWPTTDTQYF. In DNA, the CDR3 is TGTGCCAGCAGCCCCGGAAATGTGGGGTGGCCCACCACAGATACGCAGTATTTT.